Each of the 3 T cell receptor beta chains below was sequenced from the same sample in a study of cytomegalovirus exposure and HLA in healthy donors. The PCR had 60 Vbeta and 13 Jbeta primers. Sequencing used immunoSEQ multiplex PCR; TCRdb keeps in-frame clones, though not all of them. The table lists tens of thousands of clones, about 72% of them singletons. Sequenced material: PBMCs. The source of these receptors is a man aged 30 to 39 in good health and CMV-seronegative.

The chain links TRBV30 to TRBJ1-1; D gene unclear. The CDR3 runs to 14 residues. Germline loops: CDR1 GTSNPN, CDR2 SVGIG (reference sequence). Trimming pared 0 bases from V and 5 bases from J, leaving 13 bases between. The CDR3 is CAWSVLGVWTEAFF. In DNA form, the CDR3 reads TGTGCCTGGAGTGTACTTGGAGTTTGGACTGAAGCTTTCTTT.

The count of this clone is one. This chain uses TRBV7-8 with TRBJ2-3; no definite D call. This CDR3 is 12 amino acids long. V was pared by 6 bases and J by 5 bases, with 9 bases between. The V gene's germline CDR1 is SGHVS and CDR2 FQNEAQ. DNA of the CDR3: TGTGCCAGCAGAATGGGCAGAGATACGCAGTATTTT. Protein sequence: CASRMGRDTQYF.

This chain uses TRBV2 with TRBJ2-2, with TRBD2 matching 11 bases. Germline V gene sequence: CDR1 SNHLY, CDR2 FYNNEI. The CDR3 runs 15 residues. With 6 bases clipped from V and 5 bases from J, the junction kept 5 bases outside the gene matches. Here the CDR3 reads CASRSGLAATGELFF. The CDR3 DNA reads TGTGCCAGCAGGTCGGGACTAGCGGCTACCGGGGAGCTGTTTTTT.